The next 7 T cell receptor beta chains were all read from a single sample in a study of T cell responses to AZD1222 COVID-19 vaccine. Data came from immunoSEQ multiplex PCR; TCRdb stores just in-frame clones and leaves some out. This table holds about 120,000 clones, approximately 90% found once. The specimen comprised peripheral blood, sampled 28 days after the second AZD1222 dose. These receptors were taken from an adult who received the AZD1222 COVID-19 vaccine.

The V and J genes are TRBV29-1 and TRBJ1-1; D might be TRBD1 (6 bases). Trimming shortened V by 3 bases and J by 5 bases, and 16 bases separated the two germline ends. CDR1 is SQVTM, CDR2 ANQGSEA, per germline. The CDR3 is made up of 14 amino acids. CDR3 region: CSVEGGSGQTEAFF. CDR3 coding DNA: TGCAGCGTTGAGGGGGGGAGTGGACAGACTGAAGCTTTCTTT.

The chain recombines TRBV6-2 or TRBV6-3 with TRBJ2-7; D tentatively fits TRBD1 or TRBD2 (5 bases each). V was pared by 2 bases and J by 3 bases, with 11 bases between. In germline, CDR1 is MNHEY, CDR2 SVGEGT. The CDR3 is 14 amino acids. Here the CDR3 DNA reads TGTGCCAGCAGTTACGGGGGAATCGACTACGAGCAGTACTTC. Translation gives CASSYGGIDYEQYF.

The chain has TRBV19 and TRBJ1-3; D remains ambiguous. The length of the CDR3 is 15 residues. Germline CDR1 is LNHDA and CDR2 is SQIVND (reference sequence). Trimming cost V 6 bases and J 2 bases, with 14 bases left between them. This CDR3 reads CASSQNTVAGNTIYF. The CDR3 region has the DNA TGTGCCAGTAGCCAAAACACAGTCGCTGGAAACACCATATATTTT.

The chain uses TRBV19 and TRBJ2-6; TRBD2 aligns across 8 bases. This CDR3 has 16 amino acids. The germline CDR1 and CDR2 sequences are LNHDA and SQIVND (reference sequence). J lost 4 bases, V lost 3 bases, and 5 bases had no gene match. In DNA, the CDR3 is TGTGCCAGTAGTATTGGCGGGGGGCTGGGGGCCAACGTCCTGACTTTC. Protein product: CASSIGGGLGANVLTF.

The chain employs TRBV27 and TRBJ2-3; 12 bases line up with TRBD2. Germline values: CDR1 MNHEY, CDR2 SMNVEV (reference sequence). The CDR3 loop spans 15 amino acids. The J segment lost 6 bases and the V segment lost 8 bases, leaving 9 bases of the junction unmatched. CDR3 DNA: TGTGCCAGCGGAAGACTAGCGGGAGTTGGGGATACGCAGTATTTT. This sequence encodes CASGRLAGVGDTQYF.

The chain recombines TRBV9 with TRBJ1-6; D is perhaps TRBD1 (5 bases). Between the trimmed V and J ends, which lost 0 bases and 4 bases, there was a span of 14 bases. Per germline, CDR1 SGDLS and CDR2 YYNGEE. CDR3 length: 17 residues. The CDR3 nucleotides are TGTGCCAGCAGCGTAGAAGGGGCACCGCTATATAATTCACCCCTCCACTTT. This sequence encodes CASSVEGAPLYNSPLHF. Variable domain in full (rest from reference TRBV9 and TRBJ1-6): DSGVTQTPKHLITATGQRVTLRCSPRSGDLSVYWYQQSLDQGLQFLIQYYNGEERAKGNILERFSAQQFPDLHSELNLSSLELGDSALYFCASSVEGAPLYNSPLHFGNGTRLTVT.

The rearrangement links TRBV18 to TRBJ1-2, with TRBD1 matching over 7 bases. Trimming took 3 bases from V and 3 from J; bases not matched to a gene: 7. CDR3 length: 15 residues. Germline values: CDR1 KGHSH, CDR2 LQKENI. The CDR3 sequence: CASSPSTGIDYGYTF. The DNA of the CDR3 is TGTGCCAGCTCACCCTCGACAGGGATCGACTATGGCTACACCTTC.